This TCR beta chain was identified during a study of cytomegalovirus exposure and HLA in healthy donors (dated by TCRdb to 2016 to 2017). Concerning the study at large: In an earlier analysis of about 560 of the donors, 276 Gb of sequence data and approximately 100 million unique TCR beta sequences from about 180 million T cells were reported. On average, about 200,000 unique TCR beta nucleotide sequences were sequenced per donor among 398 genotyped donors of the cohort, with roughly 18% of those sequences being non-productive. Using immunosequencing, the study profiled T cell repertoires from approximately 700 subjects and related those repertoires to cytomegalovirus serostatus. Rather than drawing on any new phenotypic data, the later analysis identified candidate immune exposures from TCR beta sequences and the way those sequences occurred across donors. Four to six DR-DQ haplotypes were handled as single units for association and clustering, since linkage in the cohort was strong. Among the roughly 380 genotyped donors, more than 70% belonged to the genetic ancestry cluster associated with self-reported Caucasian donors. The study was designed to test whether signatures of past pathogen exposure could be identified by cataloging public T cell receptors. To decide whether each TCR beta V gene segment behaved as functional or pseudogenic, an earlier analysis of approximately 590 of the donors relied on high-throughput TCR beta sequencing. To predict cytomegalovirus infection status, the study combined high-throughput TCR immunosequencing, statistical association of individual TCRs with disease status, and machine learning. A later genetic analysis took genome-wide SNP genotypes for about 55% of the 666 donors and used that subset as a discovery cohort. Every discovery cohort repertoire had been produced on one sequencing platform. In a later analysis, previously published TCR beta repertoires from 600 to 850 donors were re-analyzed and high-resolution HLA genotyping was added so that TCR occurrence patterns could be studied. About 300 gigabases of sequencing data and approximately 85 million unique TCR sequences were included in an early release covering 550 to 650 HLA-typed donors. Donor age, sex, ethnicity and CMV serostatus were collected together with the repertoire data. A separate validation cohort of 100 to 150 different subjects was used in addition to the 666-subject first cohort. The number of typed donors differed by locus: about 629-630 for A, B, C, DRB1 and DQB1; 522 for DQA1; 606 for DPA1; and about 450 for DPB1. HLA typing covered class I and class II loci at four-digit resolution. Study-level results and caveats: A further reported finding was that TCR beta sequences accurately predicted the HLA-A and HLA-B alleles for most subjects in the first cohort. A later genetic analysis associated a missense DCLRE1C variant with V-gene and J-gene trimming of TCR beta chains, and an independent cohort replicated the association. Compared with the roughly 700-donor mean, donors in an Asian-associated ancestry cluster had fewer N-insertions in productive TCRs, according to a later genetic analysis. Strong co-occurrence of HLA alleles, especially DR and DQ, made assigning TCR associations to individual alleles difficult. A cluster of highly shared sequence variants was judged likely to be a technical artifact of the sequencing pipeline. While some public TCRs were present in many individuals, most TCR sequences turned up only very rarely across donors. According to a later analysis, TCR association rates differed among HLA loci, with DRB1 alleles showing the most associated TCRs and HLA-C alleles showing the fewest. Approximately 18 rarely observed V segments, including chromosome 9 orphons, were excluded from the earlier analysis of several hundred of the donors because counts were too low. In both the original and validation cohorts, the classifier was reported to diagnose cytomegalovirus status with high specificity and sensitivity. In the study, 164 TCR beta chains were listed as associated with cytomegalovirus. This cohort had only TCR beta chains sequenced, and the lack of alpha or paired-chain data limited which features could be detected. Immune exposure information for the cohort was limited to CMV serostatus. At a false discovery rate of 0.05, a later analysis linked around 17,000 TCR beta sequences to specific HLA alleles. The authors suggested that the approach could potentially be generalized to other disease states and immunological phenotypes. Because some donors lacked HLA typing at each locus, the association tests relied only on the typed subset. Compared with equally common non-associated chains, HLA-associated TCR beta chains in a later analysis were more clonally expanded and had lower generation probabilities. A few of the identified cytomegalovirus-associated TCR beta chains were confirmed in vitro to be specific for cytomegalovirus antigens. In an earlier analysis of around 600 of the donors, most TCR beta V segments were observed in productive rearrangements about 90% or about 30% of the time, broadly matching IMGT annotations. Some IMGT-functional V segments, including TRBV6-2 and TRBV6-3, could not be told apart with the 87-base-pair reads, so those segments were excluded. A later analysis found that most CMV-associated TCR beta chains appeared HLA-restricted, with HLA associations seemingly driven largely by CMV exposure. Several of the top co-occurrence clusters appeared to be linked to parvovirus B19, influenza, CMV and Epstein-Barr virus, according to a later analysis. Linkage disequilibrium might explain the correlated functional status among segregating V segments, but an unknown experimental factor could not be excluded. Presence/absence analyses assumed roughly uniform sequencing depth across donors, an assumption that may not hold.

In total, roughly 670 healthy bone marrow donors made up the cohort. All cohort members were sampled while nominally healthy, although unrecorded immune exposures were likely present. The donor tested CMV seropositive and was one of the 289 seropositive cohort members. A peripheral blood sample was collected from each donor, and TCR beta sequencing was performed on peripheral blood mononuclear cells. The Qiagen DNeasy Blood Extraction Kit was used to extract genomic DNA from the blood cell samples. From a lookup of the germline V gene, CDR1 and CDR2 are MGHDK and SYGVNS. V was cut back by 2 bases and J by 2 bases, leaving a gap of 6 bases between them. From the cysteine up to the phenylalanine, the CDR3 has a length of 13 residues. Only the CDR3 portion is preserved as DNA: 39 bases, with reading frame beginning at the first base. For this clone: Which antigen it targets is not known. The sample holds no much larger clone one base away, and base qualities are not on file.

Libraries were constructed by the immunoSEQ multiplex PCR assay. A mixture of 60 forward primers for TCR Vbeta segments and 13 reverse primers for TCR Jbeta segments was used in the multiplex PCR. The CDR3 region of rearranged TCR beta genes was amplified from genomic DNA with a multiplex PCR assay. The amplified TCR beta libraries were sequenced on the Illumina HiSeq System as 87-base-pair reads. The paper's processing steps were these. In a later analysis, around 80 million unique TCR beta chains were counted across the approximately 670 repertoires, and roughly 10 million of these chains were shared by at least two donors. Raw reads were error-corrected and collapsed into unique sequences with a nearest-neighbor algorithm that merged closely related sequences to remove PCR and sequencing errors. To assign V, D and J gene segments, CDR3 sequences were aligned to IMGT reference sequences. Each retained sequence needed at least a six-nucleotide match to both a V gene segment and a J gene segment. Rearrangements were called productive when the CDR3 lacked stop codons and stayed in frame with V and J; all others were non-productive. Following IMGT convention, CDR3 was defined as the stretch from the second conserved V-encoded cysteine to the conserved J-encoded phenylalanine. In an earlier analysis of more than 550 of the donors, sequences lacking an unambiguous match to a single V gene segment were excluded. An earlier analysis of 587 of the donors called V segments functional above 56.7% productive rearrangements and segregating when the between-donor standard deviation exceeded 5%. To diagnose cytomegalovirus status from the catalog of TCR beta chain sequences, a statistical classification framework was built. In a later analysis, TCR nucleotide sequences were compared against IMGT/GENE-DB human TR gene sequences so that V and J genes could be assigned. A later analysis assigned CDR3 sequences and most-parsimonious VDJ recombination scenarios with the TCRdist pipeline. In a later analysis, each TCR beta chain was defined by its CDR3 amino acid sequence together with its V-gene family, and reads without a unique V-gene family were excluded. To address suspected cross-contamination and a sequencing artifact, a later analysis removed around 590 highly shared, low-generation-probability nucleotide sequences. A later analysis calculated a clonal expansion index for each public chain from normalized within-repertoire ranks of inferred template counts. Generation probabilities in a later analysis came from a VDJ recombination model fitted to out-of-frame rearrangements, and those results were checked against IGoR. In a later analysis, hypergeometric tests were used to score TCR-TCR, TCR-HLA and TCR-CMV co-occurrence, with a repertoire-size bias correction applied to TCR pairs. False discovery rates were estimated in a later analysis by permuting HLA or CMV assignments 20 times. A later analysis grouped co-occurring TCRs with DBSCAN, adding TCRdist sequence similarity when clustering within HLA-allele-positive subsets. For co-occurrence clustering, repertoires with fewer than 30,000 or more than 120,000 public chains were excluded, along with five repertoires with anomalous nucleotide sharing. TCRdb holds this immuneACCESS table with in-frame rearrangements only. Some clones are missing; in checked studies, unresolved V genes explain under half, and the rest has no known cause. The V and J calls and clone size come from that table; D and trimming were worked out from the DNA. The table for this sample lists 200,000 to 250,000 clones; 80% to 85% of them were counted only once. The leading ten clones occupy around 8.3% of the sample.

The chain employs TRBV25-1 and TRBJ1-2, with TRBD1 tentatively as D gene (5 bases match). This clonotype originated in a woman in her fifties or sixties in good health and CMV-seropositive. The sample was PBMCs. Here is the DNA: TGTGCCAGCAGTGAAAAGGGGAACTATGGCTACACCTTC. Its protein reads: CASSEKGNYGYTF.